This T cell receptor beta chain was profiled in a study of early T cells in non-severe SARS-CoV-2 infection. In the study overall: Sequencing targeted bulk RNA from unsorted whole blood, leaving chains unpaired.

Study outcomes and limitations: Anti-spike CD8 responses were favored in VDJdb matching, and private and CD4 specificities were missed.

This clonotype has at least ten counts. The antigen remains unidentified. cDNA molecules, individually, were tagged with unique molecular identifiers. Via MiXCR, TCRdb re-called the 5' RACE reads, giving one row per CDR3 protein. This sample has 25,000 to 35,000 distinct CDR3 sequences; approximately 5.2% occur once, and the top ten carry around 3.8%. Trimming removed 4 bases from V and 3 bases from J, with 16 bases in between. The CDR3 runs 15 residues. Germline V gives CDR1 DFQATT, CDR2 SNEGSKA (reference sequence). The receptor was isolated from an adult who was a healthcare worker with PCR-confirmed SARS-CoV-2 infection or an uninfected control (not recorded which). The chain recombines TRBV20-1 with TRBJ1-5, with D possibly TRBD1 on 6 matching bases. Material for sequencing was whole blood. The CDR3 loop is CSATTRGPYNQPQHF. The DNA for the CDR3 is TGCAGTGCTACCACCAGGGGACCGTACAATCAGCCCCAGCATTTT.